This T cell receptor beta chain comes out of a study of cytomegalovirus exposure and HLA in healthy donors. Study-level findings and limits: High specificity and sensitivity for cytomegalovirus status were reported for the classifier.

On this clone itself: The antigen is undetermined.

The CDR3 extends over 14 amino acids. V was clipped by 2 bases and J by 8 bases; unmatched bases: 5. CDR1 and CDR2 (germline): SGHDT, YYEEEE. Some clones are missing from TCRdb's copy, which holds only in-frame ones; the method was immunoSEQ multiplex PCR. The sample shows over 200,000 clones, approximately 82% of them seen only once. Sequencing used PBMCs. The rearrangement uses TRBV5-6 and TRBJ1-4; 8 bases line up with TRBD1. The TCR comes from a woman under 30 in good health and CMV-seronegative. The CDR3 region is CASSFAGGGEKLFF. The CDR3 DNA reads TGTGCCAGCAGCTTTGCAGGGGGCGGCGAAAAACTGTTTTTT.